This is a list of T cell receptor beta chains from one sample in a study of shared clonotypes between healthy human individuals. The assay was immunoSEQ multiplex PCR, and TCRdb's table has in-frame clones only and misses some. The table shows more than 2 million clones, with 93% occurring only once. The sequenced sample consisted of naive CD8+ T cells from PBMCs. The receptors originated from a man younger than 35 in good health. Some clones in this sample may be carry-over from other donors' samples. Each CDR3 is given with its conserved first and last residue. The D gene is left open where the match is weak. Some rows have no size entry. The others give once, few or many, or a class for an expanded clone.

V gene	D gene	clone size	J gene	CDR3 DNA	CDR3 protein
TRBV5-1	NA	NA	TRBJ2-7	TGCGCCAGCAGCTCCTGGGACACTCCCCTGCCCGAGCAGTACTTC	CASSSWDTPLPEQYF
TRBV6-1	TRBD2	NA	TRBJ2-1	TGTGCCAGCAGTGAATGGGGCCTAGCGGGAATCTACAATGAGCAGTTCTTC	CASSEWGLAGIYNEQFF
TRBV9	NA	NA	TRBJ2-3	TGTGCCAGCAGCCCCCAAGGTCTCTCAGATACGCAGTATTTT	CASSPQGLSDTQYF
TRBV29-1	NA	NA	TRBJ2-5	TGCAGCGTGGCCCGTTTCGGACAAAGGGAGACCCAGTACTTC	CSVARFGQRETQYF
TRBV28	NA	NA	TRBJ2-5	TGTGCCAGCAGTTTACAACGAGGGGGGGAGACCCAGTACTTC	CASSLQRGGETQYF
TRBV13	TRBD1	few	TRBJ2-4	TGTGCCAGCAGCTTAAGGGGACAGTCAAGTATTCAGTACTTC	CASSLRGQSSIQYF
TRBV6-6	NA	NA	TRBJ2-1	TGTGCCAGCAGTATACTTAGCTCCTACAATGAGCAGTTCTTC	CASSILSSYNEQFF
TRBV23-1	TRBD2	NA	TRBJ2-5	TGCGCCAGCAGTCAATTAGGCCTAGCGGGACAAGAGACCCAGTACTTC	CASSQLGLAGQETQYF
TRBV30	NA	NA	TRBJ2-7	TGTGCCTGGGCCCGGGCCGTGGGCTCCTACGAGCAGTACTTC	CAWARAVGSYEQYF
TRBV28	TRBD1	NA	TRBJ1-5	TGTGCCAGCAGTCCACCGGGACAGCGAAATCAGCCCCAGCATTTT	CASSPPGQRNQPQHF
TRBV9	NA	NA	TRBJ1-3	TGTGCCAGCAAATCTGGGGGGACGGATTCTGGAAACACCATATATTTT	CASKSGGTDSGNTIYF
TRBV13	TRBD2	NA	TRBJ2-2	TGTGCCAGCAGCGCCGGCGGGCGGGAGGGTTACACCGGGGAGCTGTTTTTT	CASSAGGREGYTGELFF
TRBV19	NA	NA	TRBJ2-7	TGTGCCAGTAGTATTTCCTCAGGAAGCTCCTACGAGCAGTACTTC	CASSISSGSSYEQYF
TRBV27	NA	NA	TRBJ2-5	TGTGCCAGCAGTTTGGGGGGACCCCTGCAGACCCAGTACTTC	CASSLGGPLQTQYF
TRBV28	TRBD1	NA	TRBJ1-1	TGTGCCAGCAGGGCGACAGGGATCGTCGCTGAAGCTTTCTTT	CASRATGIVAEAFF
TRBV10-3	NA	NA	TRBJ2-7	TGTGCCATCAGTCCAAACCTGCTAGGGATAAGCTCCTACGAGCAGTACTTC	CAISPNLLGISSYEQYF
TRBV11-2	NA	NA	TRBJ2-5	TGTGCCAGCAGCTTGGATTGGGCAGACCCCGAAGAGACCCAGTACTTC	CASSLDWADPEETQYF
TRBV7-6	NA	NA	TRBJ1-2	TGTGCCAGCAGCTCAACAACGTCGGGGGGGTCGGACTATGGCTACACCTTC	CASSSTTSGGSDYGYTF
TRBV27	NA	NA	TRBJ1-5	TGTGCCAGCGCCGACGGGGGTCCCCCGCCCCAGCATTTT	CASADGGPPPQHF
TRBV7-9	NA	NA	TRBJ1-5	TGTGCCAGCAGCTCGGGACCATATAGCAATCAGCCCCAGCATTTT	CASSSGPYSNQPQHF